This T cell receptor beta chain was sequenced for a study of T cell responses to AZD1222 COVID-19 vaccine. Study-wide points: Close to half of all spike-specific TCRs reportedly target regions of the variants that are unmutated. There were vaccine-associated CD4 TCRs across spike, dominant at 160-218 and 743-854.

About this clone itself: Its antigen is not identified.

Generated by immunoSEQ multiplex PCR, the TCRdb table keeps only in-frame clones and is missing some. Of around 180,000 clones listed, roughly 88% were seen once; the top ten hold approximately 8%. The V gene's germline CDR1 is MNHEY and CDR2 SVGEGT. The V end lost 1 base, the J end lost 2 bases, and 12 bases lay between the germline ends. There are 16 residues in the CDR3. Material: peripheral blood, obtained on day 0 of AZD1222 vaccination. This chain links TRBV6-2 or TRBV6-3 with TRBJ1-5; perhaps TRBD1 as D (6 bases). The clonotype comes from an adult in good health. This CDR3 reads CASSYWGGPGNQPQHF. For the CDR3, the DNA is TGTGCCAGCAGTTACTGGGGGGGGCCGGGCAATCAGCCCCAGCATTTT.